A single sample is the source of the 5 T cell receptor beta chains below, sequenced in a study of CD8 T cells in ankylosing spondylitis. TCRdb called the 5' RACE reads again in MiXCR, with one record for every CDR3 protein. This sample has approximately 200,000 distinct CDR3 sequences, with 10% to 15% found just once. Sequenced material: blood, either unsorted or a sorted T cell fraction (not recorded which). The receptors were gathered from a female donor with ankylosing spondylitis or in good health (not recorded which).

The rearrangement uses TRBV9 and TRBJ2-1, with a weak D call TRBD2 (6 bases). V was cut by 0 bases and J by 8 bases, with 12 bases left in between. Germline V gene sequence: CDR1 SGDLS, CDR2 YYNGEE. The CDR3 covers 14 residues. As DNA, the CDR3 is TGTGCCAGCAGCGTAGAAGGGTGGGAGGATGAGCAGTTCTTC. This sequence encodes CASSVEGWEDEQFF.

This clonotype showed up many times. This chain links TRBV9 with TRBJ1-6; a possible D gene is TRBD1 (5 bases). CDR1 and CDR2 from the germline V gene are SGDLS and YYNGEE. Trimming left V 5 bases short and J 7 bases short, with 13 bases between. CDR3 size: 14 residues. CDR3: CASSVDTRNSPLHF. The CDR3 bases are TGTGCCAGCAGTGTGGACACGAGAAATTCACCCCTCCACTTT. Filled out from reference TRBV9 and TRBJ1-6, the complete variable domain reads DSGVTQTPKHLITATGQRVTLRCSPRSGDLSVYWYQQSLDQGLQFLIQYYNGEERAKGNILERFSAQQFPDLHSELNLSSLELGDSALYFCASSVDTRNSPLHFGNGTRLTVT.

In its sample, this clonotype was seen many times. The chain uses TRBV27 and TRBJ2-1; 9 bases line up with TRBD2. This CDR3 is built from 13 residues. Per germline, CDR1 MNHEY and CDR2 SMNVEV (reference sequence). The trim removed 3 bases at V and 15 bases at J, leaving 9 bases unmatched. Here the CDR3 DNA reads TGTGCCAGCAGTTTTGGTAGCGGGAGAACCTGGTTCTTC. Its protein is CASSFGSGRTWFF.

In this sample, this clonotype turned up many times. The chain recombines TRBV12-3 or TRBV12-4 with TRBJ1-1; D call uncertain. The CDR3 length is 12 residues. V was clipped by 3 bases and J by 6 bases, with 8 bases between them. This chain's CDR3 is CASSLTPAEAFF. The CDR3 region has the DNA TGTGCCAGCAGTTTGACGCCCGCTGAAGCTTTCTTT.

This clonotype was detected many times. This chain links TRBV28 with TRBJ1-2; no clear D gene. CDR3 length: 13 amino acids. Germline CDR1 MDHEN, CDR2 SYDVKM. V was clipped by 5 bases and J by 5 bases, with 12 bases between them. The CDR3 here is CASSVFSGYGYTF. CDR3 sequence (DNA): TGTGCCAGCAGTGTCTTCTCCGGATATGGCTACACCTTC.